The sequence of this T cell receptor (beta chain) was determined in a study of T-cell reconstitution after alpha-beta-depleted transplantation in children. The CDR3 has 12 amino acids. Germline loops: CDR1 DFQATT, CDR2 SNEGSKA (reference sequence). Researchers prepared the TCRbeta library using unique molecular identifiers, the study reports. MiXCR was run by TCRdb on the PCR reads, yielding one entry per CDR3 protein. The sample records around 380,000 distinct CDR3 sequences, under 13% being singletons. Regarding this clonotype: One end of the junction varies from germline; a read error may be responsible.

The V and J genes are TRBV20-1 and TRBJ2-7; 8 bases align to TRBD1. The starting material was PBMCs from the stem cell graft donor, obtained from the stem cell graft. This clonotype was obtained from a human donor who donated a stem cell graft to a child with acute myeloid leukemia. Here the CDR3 reads CGAHTSTGGQYF. For the CDR3, the DNA is TGCGGTGCTCATACCTCCACAGGGGGACAGTACTTC.